This TCR beta chain appears in the sequencing data of a study of regulatory T cells in long-lasting Graves disease. Broader study findings: Persistent disease preferred TRBV28, TRBJ1-2 and TRBJ2-5.

CDR3 length: 14 residues. Germline V gene sequence: CDR1 SGHKS, CDR2 YYEKEE (reference sequence). V was clipped by 4 bases and J by 5 bases; unmatched bases: 8. Library construction for TCR beta used iRepertoire HTBI primers and Arm-PCR of CDR3 regions. Each CDR3 protein gets one entry after TCRdb re-called the multiplex PCR reads with MiXCR. The sample shows about 220,000 distinct CDR3 sequences, approximately 18% of them seen only once. Time point in this sample: newly diagnosed GD, antithyroid drugs for less than 3 months. PBMCs provided the RNA from which the TCR library was made. This clonotype was recorded many times. The antigen remains unidentified. The same data also went into a second study, on T cells in Graves' hyperthyroidism and ophthalmopathy.

This TCR was recovered from a woman aged 25-40 years with Graves disease. The source was peripheral blood mononuclear cells (PBMCs), collected at new diagnosis, from a patient treated with antithyroid drugs. This chain joins TRBV5-5 and TRBJ2-7, with TRBD2 matching 8 bases. The CDR3 DNA reads as TGTGCCAGCAGCCAAGCGGGAGTAATCGACGAGCAGTACTTC. It encodes CASSQAGVIDEQYF.